The 13 T cell receptor beta chains below were found in one sample sequenced in a study of response to subunit inactivated influenza vaccine. Each CDR3 protein is one row after TCRdb ran MiXCR on the RT-PCR reads. The sample yields over 800,000 distinct CDR3 sequences, over 20% seen once. The specimen comprised PBMCs from blood, sampled about 5 days after vaccination. The receptors were gathered from a man aged 45-60 years who received an inactivated influenza vaccine.

The gene calls are TRBV20-1 and TRBJ2-1; possible D gene TRBD2, 5 bases. Germline loops: CDR1 DFQATT, CDR2 SNEGSKA (reference sequence). The CDR3 has 13 residues. V was trimmed by 3 bases and J by 3 bases, leaving 9 bases between them. In nucleotides, the CDR3 is TGCAGTGCTAGTCTAGCCGTCTACAATGAGCAGTTCTTC. As protein: CSASLAVYNEQFF.

The chain links TRBV6-1 to TRBJ2-1; possible D gene TRBD1, 5 bases. The CDR3 loop spans 15 amino acids. The V and J ends lost 5 bases and 3 bases respectively, with 14 bases between them. Germline loops: CDR1 MNHNS, CDR2 SASEGT. CDR3 in amino acids: CASSPTVRVYNEQFF. CDR3 nucleotides: TGTGCCAGCAGTCCCACCGTCAGGGTCTACAATGAGCAGTTCTTC.

V usage is TRBV10-3 and J usage is TRBJ2-6; maybe TRBD2 (5 bases). Germline values: CDR1 ENHRY, CDR2 SYGVKD. There are 20 residues in the CDR3. With 2 bases removed from V and 2 bases from J, the gap between germline ends came to 22 bases. CDR3 region: CAISELRLWTSTPGANVLTF. The CDR3 nucleotides read TGTGCCATCAGTGAGCTCAGACTCTGGACTTCTACCCCTGGGGCCAACGTCCTGACTTTC.

J is TRBJ1-3 and V is TRBV7-6; D gene ambiguous. The CDR3 runs 13 residues. Germline lookup yields CDR1 SGHVS and CDR2 FNYEAQ. The V end lost 6 bases, the J end lost 2 bases, and 8 bases lay between the germline ends. Here the CDR3 DNA reads TGTGCCAGCAGAGCGCAAACTGGAAACACCATATATTTT. Translation: CASRAQTGNTIYF.

A few counts support this clonotype. The chain is built from TRBV12-3 or TRBV12-4 and TRBJ2-1, with 10 bases that match TRBD2. Trimming cost V 5 bases and J 10 bases; bases outside gene matches: 11. This CDR3 is built from 15 residues. The CDR3 sequence: CASSPLAGGLGEQFF. The CDR3 DNA sequence: TGTGCCAGCAGTCCGTTAGCGGGGGGCCTCGGAGAGCAGTTCTTC.

This clonotype was picked up a small number of times. The rearrangement links TRBV24-1 to TRBJ2-2; no firm D call. V shed 5 bases and J shed 4 bases, with 4 bases lying between them. The CDR3 totals 12 residues. Germline V gives CDR1 KGHDR, CDR2 SFDVKD. The CDR3 DNA follows: TGTGCCACCAGTGGCACCACCGGGGAGCTGTTTTTT. Protein sequence: CATSGTTGELFF.

This clonotype was detected only a few times. The J gene is TRBJ1-6, the V gene TRBV7-9, with TRBD1 identical over 9 bases. J gave up 7 bases and V 7 bases, and 11 bases lay outside the gene matches. CDR1 is SEHNR, CDR2 FQNEAQ, per germline (reference sequence). The CDR3 loop spans 16 amino acids. This chain's CDR3 is CASTPDWTGVNSPLHF. DNA for the CDR3: TGTGCCAGCACCCCAGATTGGACAGGGGTAAATTCACCCCTCCACTTT.

V usage is TRBV20-1 and J usage is TRBJ1-3, with 9 bases that match TRBD1. The CDR3 sequence is 16 residues long. Trimming took 0 bases from V and 2 from J; bases not matched to a gene: 5. Germline V CDR1 and CDR2: DFQATT, SNEGSKA (reference sequence). The CDR3 spells CSARDSDRGTGNTIYF. The CDR3 coding sequence is TGCAGTGCTAGAGATTCCGACAGGGGGACTGGAAACACCATATATTTT.

The chain combines TRBV20-1 with TRBJ2-5; no definite D call. The ends were cut back, 5 bases at V and 5 bases at J, with 18 bases in the middle. Germline values: CDR1 DFQATT, CDR2 SNEGSKA (reference sequence). The CDR3 covers 14 residues. As DNA, the CDR3 is TGCAGTGCTCACCCCCCCGCGGCCGCGGAGACCCAGTACTTC. Protein: CSAHPPAAAETQYF.

V is TRBV5-1 and J is TRBJ2-1; 7 bases line up with TRBD1. The V segment lost 4 bases and the J segment 8 bases; nucleotides outside the gene matches: 9. This CDR3 comprises 14 residues. The V gene's germline CDR1 is SGHRS and CDR2 YFSETQ. In DNA, the CDR3 is TGCGCCAGCAGCAACGGACAGGCGAGCGATGAGCAGTTCTTC. Translating it yields CASSNGQASDEQFF.

The chain combines TRBV12-3 or TRBV12-4 with TRBJ2-1; weak D call: TRBD1 (5 bases). The CDR3 is made up of 15 amino acids. Trimming removed 2 bases at V and 8 bases at J, with 16 bases between. Here the CDR3 reads CASSLRRRGGDEQFF. As DNA, the CDR3 is TGTGCCAGCAGTTTAAGGCGTAGGGGTGGTGATGAGCAGTTCTTC.

There are a few counts of this clonotype. The rearrangement links TRBV21-1 to TRBJ1-1; the tabulated D call, TRBD1, remains unverified against the DNA. TRBV21-1 is a recognized pseudogene. The CDR3 length is 16 residues. The CDR3 DNA reads TGTGCCACCAAACTGACAGGGGAGTTCTCGTACACTGAAGCTTTCTTT. This translates into CATKLTGEFSYTEAFF.

The chain carries TRBV20-1 and TRBJ2-1; 14 positions match TRBD2. The V and J ends lost 4 bases and 0 bases, in that order; junction bases with no gene match: 5. This CDR3 has 17 residues. Germline values: CDR1 DFQATT, CDR2 SNEGSKA (reference sequence). The CDR3 is CSAMGLAGASSYNEQFF. DNA of the CDR3: TGCAGTGCTATGGGACTAGCGGGAGCGAGCTCCTACAATGAGCAGTTCTTC.